What follows are 20 T cell receptor beta chains derived from one specimen sequenced in a study of CD8 T cells in Susac syndrome. Random hexamers were used to reverse transcribe 0.5 to 1 ug of RNA. TCRdb re-called the immunoSEQ multiplex PCR reads with MiXCR, one entry per CDR3 protein. This table has roughly 130,000 distinct CDR3 sequences, about 94% appearing once. The sequenced material came from CD8+ T cells from PBMCs. Receptors were obtained from a human donor with Susac syndrome.

V gene TRBV11-2 combines with J gene TRBJ1-4, with TRBD1 identical over 10 bases. With 5 bases clipped from V and 3 bases from J, the junction kept 3 bases outside the gene matches. Germline loops: CDR1 SGHAT, CDR2 FQNNGV. There are 15 residues in the CDR3. The CDR3 DNA is TGTGCCAGCAGCCCCGGGACAGGGGCTAATGAAAAACTGTTTTTT. Translating it yields CASSPGTGANEKLFF.

This chain uses TRBV6-1 with TRBJ2-7, with TRBD2 as a possible D gene (5 bases). The CDR3 sequence is 13 residues long. Trimming pared 6 bases from V and 6 bases from J, leaving 15 bases between. CDR1 MNHNS and CDR2 SASEGT come from the germline V gene. DNA for the CDR3: TGTGCCAGCAGCTTTTTGCGGGCCATCGAGCAGTACTTC. The encoded protein is CASSFLRAIEQYF.

A single count supports this clonotype. The chain is built from TRBV6-5 and TRBJ1-6; D ambiguous. In germline, CDR1 is MNHEY, CDR2 SVGAGI. The CDR3 covers 14 residues. Deletions cut 7 bases from V and 5 bases from J, with 12 bases between. CDR3 in DNA: TGTGCCAGCACCCGCGACCTCGATAATTCACCCCTCCACTTT. Its protein product is CASTRDLDNSPLHF.

The chain uses TRBV6-1 and TRBJ1-1; D is undetermined. Germline CDR1 and CDR2: MNHNS and SASEGT. The CDR3 is 12 residues long. Trimming left V 5 bases short and J 1 base short, with 5 bases between. DNA for the CDR3: TGTGCCAGCAGTTATACGAACACTGAAGCTTTCTTT. Translated, it gives CASSYTNTEAFF.

This chain uses TRBV12-3 or TRBV12-4 with TRBJ2-1; 8 nucleotides match TRBD2. V lost 5 bases, J lost 4 bases, and 7 bases stayed unmatched. The CDR3 contains 15 residues. The CDR3 is CASSTGLALYNEQFF. The CDR3 DNA is TGTGCCAGCAGTACCGGACTAGCTTTATACAATGAGCAGTTCTTC.

The V gene is TRBV20-1, the J gene TRBJ1-1; D gene unclear. The CDR3 is 12 residues long. The V gene lost 5 bases and the J gene lost 0 bases, with 7 bases spanning the gap. Germline values: CDR1 DFQATT, CDR2 SNEGSKA (reference sequence). The CDR3 sequence is CSAPGMNTEAFF. The DNA for the CDR3 is TGCAGTGCTCCCGGCATGAACACTGAAGCTTTCTTT.

V is TRBV13 and J is TRBJ2-6, with D hard to call. The CDR3 spans 20 residues. CDR1 and CDR2 (germline): PRHDT, FYEKMQ (reference sequence). Trimming shortened V by 3 bases and J by 2 bases, and 23 bases separated the two germline ends. The CDR3 reads CASSFSSGASRAAGANVLTF. CDR3 bases: TGTGCCAGCAGCTTCTCTTCAGGAGCCAGCCGCGCGGCTGGGGCCAACGTCCTGACTTTC. The complete variable domain, with remaining parts taken from reference TRBV13 and TRBJ2-6, reads AAGVIQSPRHLIKEKRETATLKCYPIPRHDTVYWYQQGPGQDPQFLISFYEKMQSDKGSIPDRFSAQQFSDYHSELNMSSLELGDSALYFCASSFSSGASRAAGANVLTFGAGSRLTVL.

This clonotype is a singleton in its sample. The rearrangement joins TRBV13 to TRBJ1-2, with 8 bases that match TRBD1. V was clipped by 0 bases and J by 1 base; unmatched bases: 4. This CDR3 contains 16 residues. Germline V lookup: CDR1 PRHDT, CDR2 FYEKMQ (reference sequence). The CDR3 DNA sequence: TGTGCCAGCAGCTTAGGCCAAGGACAGGGTAACTATGGCTACACCTTC. It codes for CASSLGQGQGNYGYTF.

This clonotype came up once. The chain links TRBV12-3 or TRBV12-4 to TRBJ2-7; D is perhaps TRBD2 (5 bases). CDR3 size: 13 residues. Trimming removed 6 bases from V and 0 bases from J, with 9 bases in between. In nucleotides, the CDR3 is TGTGCCAGCAGCCCTGACTACTCCTACGAGCAGTACTTC. As protein: CASSPDYSYEQYF.

The rearrangement links TRBV6-1 to TRBJ1-5; TRBD1 might be the D (6 bases). The V end lost 2 bases, the J end lost 7 bases, and 12 bases lay between the germline ends. This CDR3 has 14 amino acids. The germline V gene encodes CDR1 MNHNS and CDR2 SASEGT. CDR3 sequence (DNA): TGTGCCAGCAGTGAACGCAGGGGAGAACAGCCCCAGCATTTT. This sequence encodes CASSERRGEQPQHF.

V usage is TRBV13 and J usage is TRBJ2-5, with D possibly called TRBD1 or TRBD2 (6 bases each). V lost 4 bases, J lost 5 bases, and 14 bases lay in between. This CDR3 has 14 residues. Germline loops: CDR1 PRHDT, CDR2 FYEKMQ (reference sequence). The CDR3 reads CASSSRRGVETQYF. CDR3 DNA sequence: TGTGCCAGCAGCTCCCGGAGGGGGGTCGAGACCCAGTACTTC.

The chain is built from TRBV9 and TRBJ1-6, with 7 bases lining up with TRBD1. This CDR3 has 14 amino acids. Germline V lookup: CDR1 SGDLS, CDR2 YYNGEE. Trimming took 3 bases from V and 5 from J; bases not matched to a gene: 2. This chain's CDR3 is CASSEDRDNSPLHF. In nucleotides, the CDR3 is TGTGCCAGCAGCGAAGACAGGGATAATTCACCCCTCCACTTT.

This chain uses TRBV29-1 with TRBJ2-5; no reliable D call. The CDR3 has 13 amino acids. Germline assignment: CDR1 SQVTM and CDR2 ANQGSEA. Trimming removed 2 bases at V and 5 bases at J, with 12 bases between. In nucleotides, the CDR3 is TGCAGCGTTGAAATGGTTGGGGTTGAGACCCAGTACTTC. It is translated as CSVEMVGVETQYF.

This sequence joins TRBV6-5 and TRBJ2-5, with TRBD1 as a possible D gene (6 bases). With 4 bases removed from V and 7 bases from J, the gap between germline ends came to 16 bases. The CDR3 runs 14 residues. Germline V lookup: CDR1 MNHEY, CDR2 SVGAGI. The CDR3 nucleotides are TGTGCCAGCAGTTCCCAGGGGTCAGAACGGACCCAGTACTTC. Translating gives CASSSQGSERTQYF.

V and J are TRBV30 and TRBJ2-2; either TRBD1 or TRBD2 may supply D (5 bases each). The CDR3 sequence is 15 residues long. Germline lookup yields CDR1 GTSNPN and CDR2 SVGIG (reference sequence). CDR3 in amino acids: CAYKPGPRESGELFF. CDR3 coding DNA: TGTGCTTATAAGCCGGGACCCCGAGAGTCCGGGGAGCTGTTTTTT.

In this sample, this clonotype turned up once. This sequence joins TRBV9 and TRBJ1-3, with no clear D. Germline V gene lookup returns CDR1 SGDLS and CDR2 YYNGEE. Trimming removed 3 bases from V and 4 bases from J, with 8 bases in between. The CDR3 extends over 13 amino acids. The CDR3 region has the DNA TGTGCCAGCAGCGATTCGAGGGGAAACACCATATATTTT. It specifies CASSDSRGNTIYF.

The rearrangement joins TRBV20-1 to TRBJ2-1; 8 bases map to TRBD2. The J segment lost 4 bases and the V segment lost 6 bases, leaving 8 bases of the junction unmatched. This CDR3 has 14 residues. Germline V lookup: CDR1 DFQATT, CDR2 SNEGSKA (reference sequence). CDR3 in DNA: TGCAGTGCCCCGCGGGGGGTATGGTACAATGAGCAGTTCTTC. Its protein is CSAPRGVWYNEQFF.

The chain has TRBV7-6 and TRBJ2-1; 8 bases fit TRBD1. Trimming removed 4 bases from V and 6 bases from J; junction bases left unmatched: 8. The CDR3 spans 15 residues. Germline V CDR1 and CDR2: SGHVS, FNYEAQ. CDR3 nucleotide sequence: TGTGCCAGCAGCTATGGACAGGGAGGAGGCAATGAGCAGTTCTTC. It codes for CASSYGQGGGNEQFF.

V and J are TRBV7-9 and TRBJ2-7; maybe TRBD1 (6 bases). Trimming took off 5 bases at V and 5 bases at J, with 13 bases between the two ends. The germline gives CDR1 SEHNR, CDR2 FQNEAQ (reference sequence). The CDR3 is made up of 13 amino acids. The chain's CDR3 is CASSQGPDDEQYF. In DNA form, the CDR3 reads TGTGCCAGCAGCCAGGGGCCGGACGACGAGCAGTACTTC.

A single count supports this clonotype. V gene TRBV4-3 combines with J gene TRBJ2-5, with TRBD1 as a possible D gene (7 bases). The ends were cut back, 0 bases at V and 5 bases at J, with 16 bases in the middle. CDR1 LGHNA and CDR2 YSLEER come from the germline V gene. This CDR3 is built from 16 residues. CDR3 sequence (DNA): TGCGCCAGCAGCCAAGAATGGGCAGGGGGGTATGAGACCCAGTACTTC. Translated: CASSQEWAGGYETQYF.